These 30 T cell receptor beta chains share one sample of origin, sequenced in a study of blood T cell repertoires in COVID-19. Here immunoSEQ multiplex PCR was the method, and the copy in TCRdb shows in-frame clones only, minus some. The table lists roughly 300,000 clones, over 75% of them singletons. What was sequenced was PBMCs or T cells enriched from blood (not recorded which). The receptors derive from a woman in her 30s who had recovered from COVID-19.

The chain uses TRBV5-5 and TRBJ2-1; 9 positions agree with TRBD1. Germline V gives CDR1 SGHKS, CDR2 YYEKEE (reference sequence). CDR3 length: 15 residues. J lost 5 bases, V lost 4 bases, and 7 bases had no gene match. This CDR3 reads CASSPRQGVDNEQFF. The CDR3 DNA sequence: TGTGCCAGCAGCCCCAGACAGGGGGTCGACAATGAGCAGTTCTTC.

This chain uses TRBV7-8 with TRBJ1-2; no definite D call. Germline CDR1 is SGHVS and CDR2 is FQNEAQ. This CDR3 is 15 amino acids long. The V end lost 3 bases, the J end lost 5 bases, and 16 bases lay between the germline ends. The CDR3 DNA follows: TGTGCCAGCAGCTTGAGGGAGGGTTCTGGTTATGGCTACACCTTC. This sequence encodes CASSLREGSGYGYTF.

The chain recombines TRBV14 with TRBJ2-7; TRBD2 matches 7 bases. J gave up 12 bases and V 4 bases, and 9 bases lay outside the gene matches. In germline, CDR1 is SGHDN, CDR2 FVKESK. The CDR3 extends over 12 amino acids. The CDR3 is CASSPSGRGAYF. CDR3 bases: TGTGCCAGCAGCCCATCGGGGAGGGGCGCGTACTTC.

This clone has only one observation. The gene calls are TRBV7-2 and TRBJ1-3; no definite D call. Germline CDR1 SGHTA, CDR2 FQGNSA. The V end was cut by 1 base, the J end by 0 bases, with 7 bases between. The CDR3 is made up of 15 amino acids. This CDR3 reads CASSLVGLSGNTIYF. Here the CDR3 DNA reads TGTGCCAGCAGCTTAGTGGGCCTCTCTGGAAACACCATATATTTT.

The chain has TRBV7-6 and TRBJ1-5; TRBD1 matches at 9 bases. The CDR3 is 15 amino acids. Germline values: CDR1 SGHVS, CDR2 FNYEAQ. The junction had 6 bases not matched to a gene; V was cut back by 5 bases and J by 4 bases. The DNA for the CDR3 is TGTGCCAGCAGCATGGGACAGGGTCGGAATCAGCCCCAGCATTTT. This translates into CASSMGQGRNQPQHF.

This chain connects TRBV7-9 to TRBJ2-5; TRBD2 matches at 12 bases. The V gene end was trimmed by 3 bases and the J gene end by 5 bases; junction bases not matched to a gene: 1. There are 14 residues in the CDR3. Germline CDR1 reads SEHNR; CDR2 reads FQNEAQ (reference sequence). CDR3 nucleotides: TGTGCCAGCAGCTTCGGACTAGCGGGGGAGACCCAGTACTTC. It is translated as CASSFGLAGETQYF.

As DNA, the CDR3 is TGCAGTGCTAGTGAGCTAGCGGGGGCCTACAATGAGCAGTTCTTC. Translation gives CSASELAGAYNEQFF. The rearrangement links TRBV20-1 to TRBJ2-1, with 10 positions matching TRBD2. Germline V gene sequence: CDR1 DFQATT, CDR2 SNEGSKA (reference sequence). The CDR3 is 15 amino acids. With 3 bases clipped from V and 2 bases from J, the junction kept 4 bases outside the gene matches.

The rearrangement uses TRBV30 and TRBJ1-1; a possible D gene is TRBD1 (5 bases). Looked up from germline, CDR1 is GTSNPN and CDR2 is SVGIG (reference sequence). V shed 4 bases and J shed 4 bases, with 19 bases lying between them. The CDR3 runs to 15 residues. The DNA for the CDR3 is TGTGCCTGGACCGAAACCGGCAGGGCCGCCACTGAAGCTTTCTTT. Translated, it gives CAWTETGRAATEAFF.

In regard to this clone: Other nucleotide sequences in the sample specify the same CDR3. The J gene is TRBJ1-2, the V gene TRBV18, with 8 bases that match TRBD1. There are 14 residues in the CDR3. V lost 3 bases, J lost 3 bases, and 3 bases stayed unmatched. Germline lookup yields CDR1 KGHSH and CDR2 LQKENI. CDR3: CASSPSTGDYGYTF. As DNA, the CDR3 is TGTGCCAGCTCACCCTCGACAGGGGACTATGGCTACACCTTC.

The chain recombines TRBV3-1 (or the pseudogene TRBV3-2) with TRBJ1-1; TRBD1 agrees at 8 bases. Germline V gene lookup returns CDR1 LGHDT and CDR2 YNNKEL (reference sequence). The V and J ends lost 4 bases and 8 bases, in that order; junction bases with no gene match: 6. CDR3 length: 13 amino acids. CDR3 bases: TGTGCCAGCAGCCTTCCAGACAGGGGCGAAGCTTTCTTT. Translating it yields CASSLPDRGEAFF.

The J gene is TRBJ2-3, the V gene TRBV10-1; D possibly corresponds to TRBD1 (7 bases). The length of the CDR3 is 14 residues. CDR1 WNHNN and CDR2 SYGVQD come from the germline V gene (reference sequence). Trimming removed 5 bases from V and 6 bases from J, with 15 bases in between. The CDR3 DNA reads TGCGCCAGCAGTCGTACAGGGGCGGGGGATACGCAGTATTTT. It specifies CASSRTGAGDTQYF.

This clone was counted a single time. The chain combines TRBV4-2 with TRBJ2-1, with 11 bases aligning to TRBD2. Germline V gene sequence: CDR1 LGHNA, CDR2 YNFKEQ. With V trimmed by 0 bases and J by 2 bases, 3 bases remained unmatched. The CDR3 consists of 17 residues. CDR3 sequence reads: CASSQEIAGGTYNEQFF. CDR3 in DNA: TGTGCCAGCAGCCAAGAAATAGCGGGGGGGACCTACAATGAGCAGTTCTTC.

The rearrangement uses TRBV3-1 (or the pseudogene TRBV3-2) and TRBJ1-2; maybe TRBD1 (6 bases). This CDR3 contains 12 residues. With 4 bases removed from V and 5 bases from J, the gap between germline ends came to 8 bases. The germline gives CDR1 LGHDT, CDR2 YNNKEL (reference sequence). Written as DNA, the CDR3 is TGTGCCAGCAGCCCGCAGGGGTATGGCTACACCTTC. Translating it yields CASSPQGYGYTF.

CDR3: CSVEESGNGGELFF. For the CDR3, the DNA is TGCAGCGTTGAAGAATCCGGGAACGGCGGGGAGCTGTTTTTT. V usage is TRBV29-1 and J usage is TRBJ2-2; D might be TRBD2 (5 bases). Germline V gene sequence: CDR1 SQVTM, CDR2 ANQGSEA. The CDR3 has 14 residues. Trimming stripped 0 bases from V and 7 bases from J, with 12 bases between.

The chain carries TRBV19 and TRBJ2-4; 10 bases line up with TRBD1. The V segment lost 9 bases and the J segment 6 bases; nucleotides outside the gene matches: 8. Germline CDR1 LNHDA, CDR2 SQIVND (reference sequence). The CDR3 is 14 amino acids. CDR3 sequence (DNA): TGTGCCAGCATGAGGACAGGGGGTTCAAACATTCAGTACTTC. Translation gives CASMRTGGSNIQYF.

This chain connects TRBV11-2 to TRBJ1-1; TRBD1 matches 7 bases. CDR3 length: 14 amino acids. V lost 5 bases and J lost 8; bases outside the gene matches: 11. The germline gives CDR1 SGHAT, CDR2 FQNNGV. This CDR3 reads CASSNGQAGKEAFF. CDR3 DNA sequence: TGTGCCAGCAGCAACGGACAGGCTGGAAAGGAAGCTTTCTTT.

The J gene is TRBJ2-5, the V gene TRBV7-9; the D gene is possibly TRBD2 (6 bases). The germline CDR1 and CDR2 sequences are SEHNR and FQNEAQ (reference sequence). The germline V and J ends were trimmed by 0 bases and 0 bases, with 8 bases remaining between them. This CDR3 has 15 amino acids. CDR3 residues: CASSLALADQETQYF. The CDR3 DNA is TGTGCCAGCAGCTTAGCACTAGCAGACCAAGAGACCCAGTACTTC.

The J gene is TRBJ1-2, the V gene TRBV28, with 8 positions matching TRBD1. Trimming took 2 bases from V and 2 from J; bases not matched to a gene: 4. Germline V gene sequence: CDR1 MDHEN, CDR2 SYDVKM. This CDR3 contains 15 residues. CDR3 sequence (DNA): TGTGCCAGCAGTTTACTTGACAGGGGAAACTATGGCTACACCTTC. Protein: CASSLLDRGNYGYTF.

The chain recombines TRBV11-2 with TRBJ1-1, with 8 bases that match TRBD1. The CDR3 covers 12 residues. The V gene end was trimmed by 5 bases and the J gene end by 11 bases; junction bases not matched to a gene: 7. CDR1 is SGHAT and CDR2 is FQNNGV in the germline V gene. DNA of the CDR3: TGTGCCAGCAGCCGGACAGGGAGGTTGGCTTTCTTT. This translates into CASSRTGRLAFF.

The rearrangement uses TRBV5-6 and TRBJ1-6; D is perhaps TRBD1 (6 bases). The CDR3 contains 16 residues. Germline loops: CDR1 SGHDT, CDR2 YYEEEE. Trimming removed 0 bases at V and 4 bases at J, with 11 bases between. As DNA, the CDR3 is TGTGCCAGCAGCTTGGCCGGGACACTTTATAATTCACCCCTCCACTTT. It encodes CASSLAGTLYNSPLHF.

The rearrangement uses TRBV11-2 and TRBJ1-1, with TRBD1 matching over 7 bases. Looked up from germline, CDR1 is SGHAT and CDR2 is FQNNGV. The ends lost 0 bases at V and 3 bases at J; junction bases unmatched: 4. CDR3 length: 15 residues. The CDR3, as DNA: TGTGCCAGCAGCTTAGAGGGGACAGCCTACACTGAAGCTTTCTTT. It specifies CASSLEGTAYTEAFF.

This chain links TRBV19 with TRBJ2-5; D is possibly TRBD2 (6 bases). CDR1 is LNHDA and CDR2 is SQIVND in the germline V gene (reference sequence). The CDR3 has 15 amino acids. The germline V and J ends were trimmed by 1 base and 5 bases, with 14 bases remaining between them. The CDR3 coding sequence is TGTGCCAGTAGTATAGTGGCGGGAACTGGGGAGACCCAGTACTTC. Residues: CASSIVAGTGETQYF.

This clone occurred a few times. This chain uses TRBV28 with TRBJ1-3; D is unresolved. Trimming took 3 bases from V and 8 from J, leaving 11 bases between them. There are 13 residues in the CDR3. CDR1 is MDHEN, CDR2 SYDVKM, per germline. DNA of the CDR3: TGTGCCAGCAGTTTCCTTTCTAGAGACACCATATATTTT. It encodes CASSFLSRDTIYF.

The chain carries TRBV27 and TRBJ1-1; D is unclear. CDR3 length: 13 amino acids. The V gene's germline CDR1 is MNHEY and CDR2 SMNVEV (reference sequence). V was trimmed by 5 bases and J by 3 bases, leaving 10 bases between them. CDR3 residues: CASSPNRDTEAFF. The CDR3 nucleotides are TGTGCCAGCAGTCCCAACAGAGACACTGAAGCTTTCTTT.

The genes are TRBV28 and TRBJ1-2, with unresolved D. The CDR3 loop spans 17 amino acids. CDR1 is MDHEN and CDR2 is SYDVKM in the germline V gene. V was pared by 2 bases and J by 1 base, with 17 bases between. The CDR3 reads CASSLRGTPFFNYGYTF. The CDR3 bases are TGTGCCAGCAGTTTAAGAGGTACTCCTTTCTTTAACTATGGCTACACCTTC.

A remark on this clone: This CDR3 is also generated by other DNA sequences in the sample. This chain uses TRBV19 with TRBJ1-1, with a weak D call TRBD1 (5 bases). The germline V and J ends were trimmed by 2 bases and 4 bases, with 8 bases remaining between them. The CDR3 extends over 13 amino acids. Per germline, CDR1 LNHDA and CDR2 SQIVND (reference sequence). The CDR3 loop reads CASSILGATEAFF. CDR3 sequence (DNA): TGTGCCAGTAGTATATTAGGGGCCACTGAAGCTTTCTTT.

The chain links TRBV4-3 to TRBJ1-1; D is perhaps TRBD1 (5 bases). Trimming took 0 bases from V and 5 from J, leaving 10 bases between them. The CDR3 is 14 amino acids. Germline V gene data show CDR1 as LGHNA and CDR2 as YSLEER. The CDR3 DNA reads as TGCGCCAGCAGCCAAGATAGGGGCAGAACTGAAGCTTTCTTT. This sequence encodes CASSQDRGRTEAFF.

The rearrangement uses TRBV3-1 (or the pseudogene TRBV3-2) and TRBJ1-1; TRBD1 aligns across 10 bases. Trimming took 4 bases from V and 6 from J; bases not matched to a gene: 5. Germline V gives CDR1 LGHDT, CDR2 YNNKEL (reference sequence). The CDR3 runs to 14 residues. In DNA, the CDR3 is TGTGCCAGCAGCCCACGGGGGACAGGGGCTGAAGCTTTCTTT. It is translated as CASSPRGTGAEAFF.

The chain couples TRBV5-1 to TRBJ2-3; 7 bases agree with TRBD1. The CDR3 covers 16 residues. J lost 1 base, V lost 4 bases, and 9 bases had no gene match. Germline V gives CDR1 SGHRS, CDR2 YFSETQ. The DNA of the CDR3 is TGCGCCAGCAGCCGTACCAGGGGGACCGGCACAGATACGCAGTATTTT. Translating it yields CASSRTRGTGTDTQYF.

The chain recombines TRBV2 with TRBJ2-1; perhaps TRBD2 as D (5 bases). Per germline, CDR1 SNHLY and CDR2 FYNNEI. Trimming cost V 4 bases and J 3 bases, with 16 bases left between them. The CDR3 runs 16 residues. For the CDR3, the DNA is TGTGCCAGCAGTGGACCTGGGCGGGCCGGCTACAATGAGCAGTTCTTC. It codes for CASSGPGRAGYNEQFF.